These 21 T cell receptor beta chains were sequenced from one sample in a study of early T cells in non-severe SARS-CoV-2 infection. TCRdb analysed the 5' RACE reads with MiXCR anew, one entry per CDR3 protein. Here the sample spans tens of thousands of distinct CDR3 sequences, around 6.4% being singletons. Specimen: whole blood, collected at baseline. These receptors were collected from an adult who was a healthcare worker with PCR-confirmed SARS-CoV-2 infection or an uninfected control (not recorded which).

The table lists this clonotype with many counts. The rearrangement uses TRBV7-9 and TRBJ2-1; unclear D gene. Germline V CDR1 and CDR2: SEHNR, FQNEAQ (reference sequence). The CDR3 runs to 13 residues. The germline V and J ends were trimmed by 5 bases and 4 bases, with 9 bases remaining between them. The CDR3, as DNA: TGTGCCAGCAGCCGTGTTCAGTACAATGAGCAGTTCTTC. Amino acids: CASSRVQYNEQFF.

Many counts were recorded for this clonotype. The chain uses TRBV12-3 or TRBV12-4 and TRBJ1-2; possible D gene TRBD1, 5 bases. This CDR3 contains 16 residues. Trimming removed 3 bases at V and 1 base at J, with 15 bases between. CDR3: CASSLGGAAINYGYTF. CDR3 in DNA: TGTGCCAGCAGTTTGGGAGGGGCAGCGATTAACTATGGCTACACCTTC.

The rearrangement links TRBV29-1 to TRBJ2-1, with TRBD1 matching 10 bases. J gave up 6 bases and V 4 bases, and 3 bases lay outside the gene matches. The CDR3 extends over 13 amino acids. The germline V gene has CDR1 SQVTM and CDR2 ANQGSEA. The chain's CDR3 is CSVGRDRGNEQFF. The CDR3 nucleotides are TGCAGCGTTGGGAGGGACAGGGGCAATGAGCAGTTCTTC.

The chain carries TRBV9 and TRBJ2-3; the D is unclear. V lost 0 bases and J lost 4, with 6 bases in between. CDR3 length: 13 residues. The V gene's germline CDR1 is SGDLS and CDR2 YYNGEE. The CDR3 DNA reads TGTGCCAGCAGCGTAGAGGTTCCAGATACGCAGTATTTT. Amino acids: CASSVEVPDTQYF.

The sample holds many counts of this clonotype. The chain is built from TRBV27 and TRBJ1-3; possible D gene TRBD1, 5 bases. Between the trimmed V and J ends, which lost 4 bases and 5 bases, there was a span of 18 bases. The CDR3 spans 16 residues. The germline V gene encodes CDR1 MNHEY and CDR2 SMNVEV (reference sequence). CDR3 DNA sequence: TGTGCCAGCAGTTCCGCCCGCGGGGGTAGAAGAAACACCATATATTTT. Translated, it gives CASSSARGGRRNTIYF.

This chain links TRBV29-1 with TRBJ2-7; D gene unclear. Between the trimmed V and J ends, which lost 7 bases and 6 bases, there was a span of 13 bases. The germline V gene encodes CDR1 SQVTM and CDR2 ANQGSEA. CDR3 size: 11 residues. The CDR3 here is CSAGGWGEQYF. CDR3 DNA sequence: TGCAGCGCTGGCGGTTGGGGCGAGCAGTACTTC.

This clonotype was recorded at least ten times. V gene TRBV4-2 combines with J gene TRBJ2-1; the D is unclear. V lost 0 bases and J 10 bases, leaving 13 bases between the germline ends. The CDR3 has 14 amino acids. The germline V gene encodes CDR1 LGHNA and CDR2 YNFKEQ. The CDR3 protein is CASSQDQALREQFF. Written as DNA, the CDR3 is TGTGCCAGCAGCCAAGATCAGGCCCTACGAGAGCAGTTCTTC.

In its sample, this clonotype was seen many times. This rearrangement joins TRBV12-3 or TRBV12-4 to TRBJ2-6; no definite D call. The CDR3 spans 14 residues. V was pared by 2 bases and J by 2 bases, with 4 bases between. CDR3 sequence reads: CASSLTAGANVLTF. The CDR3 DNA reads as TGTGCCAGCAGTTTAACGGCTGGGGCCAACGTCCTGACTTTC.

The CDR3 DNA is TGTGCCAGCAGCTTAGAGACAGGGGCCGAGACCCAGTACTTC. Encoded protein: CASSLETGAETQYF. The rearrangement links TRBV7-8 to TRBJ2-5, with 8 bases that match TRBD1. The V gene's germline CDR1 is SGHVS and CDR2 FQNEAQ. J was trimmed by 5 bases and V by 1 base; bases with no gene match: 3. The CDR3 has 14 residues.

V and J are TRBV20-1 and TRBJ2-1; 7 bases align to TRBD2. The germline CDR1 and CDR2 sequences are DFQATT and SNEGSKA (reference sequence). V dropped 4 bases and J dropped 0; count of bases not matched to a gene: 3. CDR3 length: 14 residues. CDR3 sequence: CSATRTSSYNEQFF. The CDR3, as DNA: TGCAGTGCTACAAGGACTAGCTCCTACAATGAGCAGTTCTTC.

This clonotype occurred many times. The rearrangement uses TRBV5-4 and TRBJ2-2; 9 positions match TRBD2. V was clipped by 4 bases and J by 4 bases; unmatched bases: 8. Germline values: CDR1 SGHNT, CDR2 YYREEE (reference sequence). The CDR3 has 16 residues. For the CDR3, the DNA is TGTGCCAGCAGCCCAGGGAGCGGGAGGTCCACCGGGGAGCTGTTTTTT. As protein: CASSPGSGRSTGELFF.

This clonotype occurred a few times. CDR3: CSAQGPGEFTGELFF. CDR3 nucleotides: TGCAGTGCTCAGGGGCCAGGGGAGTTCACCGGGGAGCTGTTTTTT. V gene TRBV20-1 combines with J gene TRBJ2-2, with D possibly matching TRBD1 (6 bases). Trimming left V 5 bases short and J 4 bases short, with 17 bases between. Germline lookup yields CDR1 DFQATT and CDR2 SNEGSKA (reference sequence). There are 15 residues in the CDR3.

The V and J genes are TRBV6-5 and TRBJ2-5; 9 bases map to TRBD2. The CDR3 length is 16 residues. Germline loops: CDR1 MNHEY, CDR2 SVGAGI. Trimming at V came to 2 bases and at J to 1 base, leaving 5 bases not matched to a gene. The CDR3 reads CASSYGASGTQETQYF. For the CDR3, the DNA is TGTGCCAGCAGTTACGGGGCTAGCGGGACCCAAGAGACCCAGTACTTC.

This clonotype was picked up many times. The chain joins TRBV7-3 to TRBJ2-1; the match to TRBD2 covers 14 bases. Germline V gene sequence: CDR1 SGHTA, CDR2 FQGTGA. V was pared by 5 bases and J by 7 bases, with 10 bases of the junction left unmatched. CDR3 length: 17 amino acids. CDR3 coding DNA: TGTGCCAGCAGCGAAATCGGGACTAGCGGGAGTTGGAATGAGCAGTTCTTC. Its protein product is CASSEIGTSGSWNEQFF.

This clonotype came up a few times. The rearrangement uses TRBV6-2 or TRBV6-3 and TRBJ2-3, with 9 nucleotides matching TRBD2. This CDR3 comprises 17 residues. Looked up from germline, CDR1 is MNHEY and CDR2 is SVGEGT. V lost 2 bases to trimming and J lost 1 base; unmatched junction nucleotides: 7. CDR3: CASSYRRSGRRTDTQYF. CDR3 in DNA: TGTGCCAGCAGTTACAGGCGCAGCGGGAGGCGCACAGATACGCAGTATTTT.

The chain has TRBV10-3 and TRBJ1-1, with D uncertain. Germline assignment: CDR1 ENHRY and CDR2 SYGVKD. The V and J ends lost 2 bases and 6 bases respectively, with 10 bases between them. This CDR3 spans 13 amino acids. CDR3 protein: CAISETVGSEAFF. The CDR3 bases are TGTGCCATCAGTGAGACCGTAGGTTCTGAAGCTTTCTTT.

This CDR3 reads CASSLRGRDEQFF. The CDR3, as DNA: TGTGCCAGCAGCCTCAGGGGGCGGGATGAGCAGTTCTTC. J is TRBJ2-1 and V is TRBV3-1; 8 bases align to TRBD1. Unmatched junction bases numbered 4, after V lost 4 bases and J lost 8 bases. This CDR3 spans 13 amino acids. Per the germline V gene, CDR1 is LGHDT and CDR2 is YNNKEL (reference sequence).

V gene TRBV4-3 combines with J gene TRBJ2-1; D remains ambiguous. V was pared by 0 bases and J by 10 bases, with 10 bases between. Germline CDR1 LGHNA, CDR2 YSLEER. The CDR3 extends over 13 amino acids. The CDR3 region has the DNA TGCGCCAGCAGCCAAGATCTGCGGTGGGAGCAGTTCTTC. This gives the protein CASSQDLRWEQFF.

This clonotype was observed at least ten times. The rearrangement uses TRBV20-1 and TRBJ1-1, with D perhaps TRBD1 (5 bases). CDR1 is DFQATT, CDR2 SNEGSKA, per germline (reference sequence). CDR3 length equals 13 residues. V was cut by 5 bases and J by 5 bases, with 15 bases left in between. DNA for the CDR3: TGCAGTGCTCATCAGGGAGGTGGGACTGAAGCTTTCTTT. Amino acids: CSAHQGGGTEAFF.

At least ten counts were recorded for this clonotype. The chain links TRBV28 to TRBJ2-7, with 11 nucleotides matching TRBD1. Trimming removed 4 bases from V and 5 bases from J; junction bases left unmatched: 10. There are 16 residues in the CDR3. Germline lookup yields CDR1 MDHEN and CDR2 SYDVKM. CDR3 sequence reads: CASSSPDRGRSNEQYF. For the CDR3, the DNA is TGTGCCAGCAGTTCCCCGGACAGGGGGCGTTCCAACGAGCAGTACTTC.

This clonotype was seen many times. The rearrangement joins TRBV20-1 to TRBJ1-2; D ambiguous. Germline CDR1 and CDR2: DFQATT and SNEGSKA (reference sequence). The CDR3 is made up of 13 amino acids. V gave up 0 bases and J gave up 7 bases, with 12 bases separating them. CDR3 sequence reads: CSARDNRASGYTF. CDR3 coding DNA: TGCAGTGCTAGAGATAACCGTGCCTCTGGCTACACCTTC.